Listed below are T cell receptor beta chains from one sample, sequenced in a study of CD8 T cells in ankylosing spondylitis. TCRdb re-analysed the 5' RACE reads in MiXCR, keeping a single row per CDR3 protein. Of some 450,000 distinct CDR3 sequences listed, roughly 18% were seen once; the top ten hold about 0.94%. Sequenced material: blood, either unsorted or a sorted T cell fraction (not recorded which). Receptor source: a male donor with ankylosing spondylitis. Both conserved end residues are part of each CDR3. Fields, in order: V gene, J gene, CDR3 protein.

TRBV20-1	TRBJ1-6	CSAREGPYNSPLHF
TRBV5-1	TRBJ2-1	CASSLNLGTGVNNEQFF
TRBV28	TRBJ2-4	CASSPQGAGNIQYF
TRBV20-1	TRBJ2-1	CSTRSGLNSYNEQFF
TRBV5-1	TRBJ1-1	CASTLIVGSNTEAFF
TRBV10-3	TRBJ1-1	CAIRRGQLNTEAFF
TRBV18	TRBJ1-1	CASSPAIRANTEAFF
TRBV20-1	TRBJ2-1	CSARGNYNEQFF
TRBV7-2	TRBJ2-7	CASSPGLAGPSAEQYF
TRBV5-1	TRBJ1-2	CASSLVTGGYGYTF
TRBV11-2	TRBJ2-3	CASSLDPADTQYF
TRBV3-1	TRBJ2-1	CASSQSPSGYNEQFF
TRBV10-3	TRBJ2-3	CAISEPLAGLDTQYF
TRBV7-9	TRBJ1-2	CASSLETGDGYTF
TRBV20-1	TRBJ2-1	CSASAGGYNEQFF
TRBV4-1	TRBJ1-6	CASSQDAGTGLYSPLHF
TRBV7-8	TRBJ2-7	CATQGNSYEQYF
TRBV20-1	TRBJ2-1	CSARWGGRGYNEQFF
TRBV4-2	TRBJ2-3	CASSQLGAGRGTDTQYF
TRBV24-1	TRBJ2-5	CATSDLQPTGGLETQYF
TRBV5-1	TRBJ2-7	CASSFTTGTSYEQYF
TRBV2	TRBJ2-1	CASSLDPGLTSNEQFF
TRBV14	TRBJ2-3	CASSQALAGLTDTQYF
TRBV2	TRBJ1-5	CASSERVNNQPQHF
TRBV27	TRBJ2-1	CASSLRWLAVNEQFF
TRBV20-1	TRBJ2-2	CSARGEDGELFF
TRBV25-1	TRBJ2-1	CASSEYLAQFF
TRBV15	TRBJ1-5	CATSRGEGQGAQPQHF
TRBV11-2	TRBJ2-1	CASSSDAGKYNEQFF
TRBV2	TRBJ1-6	CASSEVGTGGPPLHF
TRBV5-1	TRBJ2-6	CASSFMTGPSGANVLTF
TRBV6-1	TRBJ2-1	CASTSDRAYNEQFF
TRBV3-1	TRBJ1-2	CASSPVTYYGYTF
TRBV29-1	TRBJ2-1	CSVEEGGGTEQFF
TRBV28	TRBJ1-5	CASSQGNQPQHF
TRBV21-1	TRBJ1-5	CASSNGGRTRQGFRRVNQPQHF
TRBV11-2	TRBJ2-3	CASSLDGRSTDTQYF
TRBV18	TRBJ1-1	CASSPRQAEMNTEAFF
TRBV24-1	TRBJ2-4	CATSEGGDRENIQYF
TRBV6-1	TRBJ2-1	CASRHGGGHFSYNEQFF
TRBV27	TRBJ1-1	CASRGAHTEAFF
TRBV6-1	TRBJ1-5	CASRPSTGTASNQPQHF
TRBV4-1	TRBJ2-7	CASSRDGRNYEQYF
TRBV29-1	TRBJ2-7	CSVETPGPEQYF
TRBV15	TRBJ1-1	CATSRDSRNTEAFF